This record concerns one T cell receptor beta chain sequence. Antigen specificity is unknown. Germline CDR1 reads SGDLS; CDR2 reads YYNGEE. This CDR3 has 15 residues. Trimming stripped 0 bases from V and 4 bases from J, with 11 bases between. The study reverse transcribed the entire isolated RNA, so it sequenced expressed TCRB transcripts. TCRdb keeps only in-frame clones here, not all; method: immunoSEQ multiplex PCR. The data contain roughly 130,000 clones, around 15% of them singletons. The data stem from a study of beta chain features in type 1 diabetes. Study-wide results and caveats: All four CD4+ subsets from Type 1 diabetes patients carried moderately but significantly shorter TCRB CDR3s.

Sequencing was done on a sample of central memory CD4+ T cells from blood. This TCR was recovered from a man younger than 45 with type 1 diabetes. This chain uses TRBV9 with TRBJ1-3, with no clear D. This chain's CDR3 is CASSVGQLQGNTIYF. The CDR3 DNA reads as TGTGCCAGCAGCGTAGGGCAACTACAAGGAAACACCATATATTTT.